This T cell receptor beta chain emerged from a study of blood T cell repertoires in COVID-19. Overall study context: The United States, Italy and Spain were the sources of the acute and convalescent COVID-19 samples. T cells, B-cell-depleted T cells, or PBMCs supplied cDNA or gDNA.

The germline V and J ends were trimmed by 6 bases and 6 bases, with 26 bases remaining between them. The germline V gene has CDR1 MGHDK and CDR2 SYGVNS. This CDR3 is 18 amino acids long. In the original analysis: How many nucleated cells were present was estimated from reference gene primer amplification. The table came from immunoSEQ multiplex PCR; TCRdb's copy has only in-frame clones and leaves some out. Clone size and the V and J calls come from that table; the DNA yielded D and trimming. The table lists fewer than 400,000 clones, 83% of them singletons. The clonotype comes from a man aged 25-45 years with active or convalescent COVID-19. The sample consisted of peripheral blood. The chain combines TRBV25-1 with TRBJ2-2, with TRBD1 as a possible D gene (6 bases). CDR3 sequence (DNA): TGTGCCAGCAGCGCCCGCTGGGGTCTGGACAGTCGGCCCGGGGAGCTGTTTTTT. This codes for CASSARWGLDSRPGELFF.